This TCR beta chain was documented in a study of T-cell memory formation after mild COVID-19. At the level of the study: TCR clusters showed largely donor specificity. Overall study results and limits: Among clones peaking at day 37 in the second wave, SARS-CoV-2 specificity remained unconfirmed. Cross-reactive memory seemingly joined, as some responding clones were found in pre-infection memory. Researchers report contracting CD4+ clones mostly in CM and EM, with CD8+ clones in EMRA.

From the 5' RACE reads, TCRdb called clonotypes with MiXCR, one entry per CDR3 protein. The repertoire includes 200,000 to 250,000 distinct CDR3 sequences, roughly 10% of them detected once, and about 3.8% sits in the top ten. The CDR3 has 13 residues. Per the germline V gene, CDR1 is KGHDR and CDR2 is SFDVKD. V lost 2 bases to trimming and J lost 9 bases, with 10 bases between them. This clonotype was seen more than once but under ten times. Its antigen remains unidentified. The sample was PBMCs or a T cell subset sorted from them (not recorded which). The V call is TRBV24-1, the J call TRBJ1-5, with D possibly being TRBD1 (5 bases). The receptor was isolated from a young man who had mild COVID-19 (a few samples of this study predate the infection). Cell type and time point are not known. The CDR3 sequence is CATSDSGTRPQHF. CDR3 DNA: TGTGCCACCAGTGATTCCGGGACGCGGCCCCAGCATTTT.